The 7 T cell receptor beta chains in this list originate from one sample, sequenced in a study of T cell responses to AZD1222 COVID-19 vaccine. Repertoires were generated with immunoSEQ multiplex PCR, while TCRdb's copy carries only in-frame clones and drops some. The sample holds around 250,000 clones, 90% to 95% seen once. The sample was peripheral blood, taken on day 0 of AZD1222 vaccination. The receptors originated from an adult in good health.

This clone was found a few times. Distinct nucleotide sequences in the sample also encode this CDR3. This sequence joins TRBV5-1 and TRBJ2-5; unclear D gene. V was cut by 0 bases and J by 2 bases, with 5 bases left in between. The CDR3 extends over 13 amino acids. CDR1 and CDR2 (germline): SGHRS, YFSETQ. The CDR3 spells CASSLEGQETQYF. As DNA, the CDR3 is TGCGCCAGCAGCTTGGAAGGGCAAGAGACCCAGTACTTC.

In nucleotides, the CDR3 is TGTGCCAGCAGTGAAGCGTTGAGCTTAGCCAAAAACATTCAGTACTTC. It yields the protein CASSEALSLAKNIQYF. The V gene is TRBV6-1, the J gene TRBJ2-4, with no clear D. The CDR3 sequence is 16 residues long. V was cut by 0 bases and J by 0 bases, with 9 bases left in between. Germline V lookup: CDR1 MNHNS, CDR2 SASEGT.

The V call is TRBV7-3, the J call TRBJ2-3; 8 positions agree with TRBD2. Germline V CDR1 and CDR2: SGHTA, FQGTGA. V lost 2 bases to trimming and J lost 6 bases; unmatched junction nucleotides: 4. The CDR3 is 14 residues long. The CDR3 is CASSLGTRRDTQYF. Written as DNA, the CDR3 is TGTGCCAGCAGCTTAGGGACTAGACGGGATACGCAGTATTTT.

The V and J genes are TRBV7-9 and TRBJ2-3, with 13 bases matching TRBD2. This CDR3 region has 17 residues. After removal of 5 bases from V and 2 bases from J, the junction contained 7 bases not matched to a gene. Germline CDR1 and CDR2: SEHNR and FQNEAQ (reference sequence). CDR3 sequence: CASSPGLAGDYTDTQYF. CDR3 bases: TGTGCCAGCAGCCCAGGACTAGCGGGGGACTACACAGATACGCAGTATTTT.

This rearrangement joins TRBV5-4 to TRBJ2-7; 9 bases align to TRBD1. The junction had 3 bases not matched to a gene; V was cut back by 3 bases and J by 2 bases. CDR3 length: 14 residues. Germline V lookup: CDR1 SGHNT, CDR2 YYREEE (reference sequence). The CDR3 region has the DNA TGTGCCAGCAGCTCGGACAGGGGTGCCTACGAGCAGTACTTC. Translation: CASSSDRGAYEQYF.

The chain employs TRBV13 and TRBJ2-3, with no clear D. The V end was cut by 5 bases, the J end by 1 base, with 10 bases between. The CDR3 is made up of 14 amino acids. Germline CDR1 and CDR2: PRHDT and FYEKMQ (reference sequence). The CDR3 here is CASSTPWGTDTQYF. The CDR3 DNA reads TGTGCCAGCAGCACACCCTGGGGCACAGATACGCAGTATTTT.

The count of this clone is one. The CDR3 region has the DNA TGTGCCAGCAGCATCACTAGCGGGAGGGTAGAAGAGCAGTACTTC. It translates to CASSITSGRVEEQYF. The chain combines TRBV7-2 with TRBJ2-7, with 13 bases identical to TRBD2. CDR1 and CDR2 from the germline V gene are SGHTA and FQGNSA. CDR3 length: 15 amino acids. The trim removed 5 bases at V and 7 bases at J, leaving 8 bases unmatched.